These T cell receptor beta chains were read from a single sample in a study of metastatic and nonmetastatic thyroid tumors. TCRdb reassembled clones from the PCR reads with MiXCR. The sample yields around 25,000 clones, over 10% seen once. Sequencing was done on a sample of blood. The receptor source for this set is a female donor with papillary thyroid cancer or a benign thyroid nodule (not recorded which). Some clones in this sample may be carry-over from other donors' samples. CDR3s include the opening cysteine and the closing phenylalanine or tryptophan. Each record gives: CDR3 length, V gene, D gene, J gene, clone size, CDR3 protein, CDR3 DNA. D genes are given only for firm matches. A row's size may be missing; if present it is once, few, many or a size class.

15	TRBV18	TRBD1	TRBJ2-2	many	CASSRTGFDTGELFF	TGTGCCAGCTCACGGACAGGGTTTGACACCGGGGAGCTGTTTTTT
14	TRBV6-4	NA	TRBJ2-2	many	CASSTNVGPGELFF	TGTGCCAGCAGTACAAATGTAGGGCCCGGGGAGCTGTTTTTT
18	TRBV13	TRBD2	TRBJ2-3	many	CASSSRTSGGTSTDTQYF	TGTGCCAGCAGCTCCAGGACTAGCGGAGGTACTAGCACAGATACGCAGTATTTT
14	TRBV9	NA	TRBJ2-3	many	CASSRWESTDTQYF	TGTGCCAGCAGCAGGTGGGAGTCCACAGATACGCAGTATTTT
19	TRBV2	TRBD1	TRBJ1-1	NA	CASSEWRQGWRWINTEAFF	TGTGCCAGCAGTGAATGGAGACAGGGGTGGCGGTGGATCAACACTGAAGCTTTCTTT
15	TRBV6-1	TRBD1	TRBJ1-5	many	CASTPRDRVQQPQHF	TGTGCCAGCACCCCCCGGGACAGGGTTCAGCAGCCCCAGCATTTT
11	TRBV20-1	NA	TRBJ2-7	NA	CSARESYEQYF	TGCAGTGCTAGAGAGAGTTACGAGCAGTACTTC
16	TRBV19	TRBD2	TRBJ2-3	many	CASSYGASGRFHTQYF	TGTGCCAGTAGTTATGGGGCTAGCGGGAGGTTCCATACGCAGTATTTT
14	TRBV5-4	NA	TRBJ2-7	many	CASSPEGGAYEQYF	TGTGCCAGCAGCCCAGAGGGGGGGGCCTACGAGCAGTACTTC
15	TRBV5-1	NA	TRBJ1-5	many	CASSLGDHSNQPQHF	TGCGCCAGCAGCTTGGGGGACCATAGCAATCAGCCCCAGCATTTT
17	TRBV12-3/TRBV12-4	NA	TRBJ2-7	many	CASSLTRRGVREGGSYF	TGTGCCAGCAGTTTAACCCGAAGGGGGGTGCGGGAAGGTGGCTCGTACTTC
12	TRBV15	NA	TRBJ2-3	few	CATSRGTQVQYF	TGTGCCACCAGCAGAGGGACTCAGGTGCAGTATTTT
12	TRBV29-1	TRBD2	TRBJ2-7	many	CSVASGSYEQYF	TGCAGCGTTGCTAGCGGTTCCTACGAGCAGTACTTC
11	TRBV7-2	NA	TRBJ2-7	NA	CASSLIHEQHF	TGTGCCAGCAGCTTAATTCACGAGCAGCACTTC
13	TRBV12-3/TRBV12-4	TRBD1	TRBJ1-1	NA	CASRQGANTEAFF	TGTGCCAGCAGGCAGGGGGCTAACACTGAAGCTTTCTTT
14	TRBV2	NA	TRBJ1-3	many	CASSGEGRGNTIYF	TGTGCCAGCAGTGGGGAAGGCAGAGGAAACACCATATATTTT
16	TRBV2	TRBD1	TRBJ2-5	many	CASSEQGTESQETQYF	TGTGCCAGCAGTGAACAGGGGACAGAATCCCAAGAGACCCAGTACTTC
14	TRBV4-1	NA	TRBJ2-7	NA	CASSTINGAGPQYF	TGCGCCAGCAGCACGATTAACGGGGCCGGACCTCAGTACTTC
14	TRBV7-8	NA	TRBJ2-7	NA	CASSLAYGLGEQYF	TGTGCCAGCAGCTTAGCGTACGGGTTGGGCGAGCAGTACTTC
15	TRBV4-1	NA	TRBJ1-5	many	CASSQFDRSGQPQHF	TGCGCCAGCAGCCAATTCGACAGGTCGGGTCAGCCCCAGCATTTT
13	TRBV5-1	NA	TRBJ2-2	many	CASTPTNTGELFF	TGCGCCAGCACCCCCACGAACACCGGGGAGCTGTTTTTT
14	TRBV18	NA	TRBJ1-2	NA	CASSPETHWGVYTF	TGTGCCAGCTCACCAGAGACACACTGGGGTGTCTACACCTTC
16	TRBV20-1	NA	TRBJ2-4	many	CSARDEGRGARGIQYF	TGCAGTGCTAGAGATGAGGGGAGGGGGGCCAGGGGCATTCAGTACTTC
13	TRBV30	NA	TRBJ1-1	NA	CAWSVLCFTEAFF	TGTGCCTGGAGTGTATTGTGTTTCACTGAAGCTTTCTTT
14	TRBV7-3	NA	TRBJ2-2	many	CASSLTSGEGELFF	TGTGCCAGCAGCTTAACCAGTGGGGAGGGGGAGCTGTTTTTT
15	TRBV7-3	NA	TRBJ2-3	many	CASSRVASSTDTQYF	TGTGCCAGCAGTAGGGTGGCGTCTAGCACAGATACGCAGTATTTT
15	TRBV15	TRBD1	TRBJ1-6	many	CATSRRTGGDSPLHF	TGTGCCACCAGCCGACGGACAGGGGGAGATTCACCCCTCCACTTT
18	TRBV30	TRBD1	TRBJ1-5	many	CAWSSDRMAGESNQPQHF	TGTGCCTGGAGTTCGGACAGGATGGCAGGGGAGAGCAATCAGCCCCAGCATTTT
14	TRBV4-1	NA	TRBJ2-1	many	CASSQERSYNEQFF	TGCGCCAGCAGCCAAGAAAGGTCCTACAATGAGCAGTTCTTC
13	TRBV19	NA	TRBJ2-7	few	CATSPGAVEEQYF	TGTGCCACCTCCCCGGGGGCAGTGGAGGAGCAGTACTTC
15	TRBV6-1	TRBD1	TRBJ2-7	many	CASSDRQGAVYEQYF	TGTGCCAGCAGTGATAGACAGGGGGCGGTTTACGAGCAGTACTTC
15	TRBV7-9	NA	TRBJ1-1	many	CASSSIGVMNTEAFF	TGTGCCAGCAGTTCCATTGGGGTGATGAACACTGAAGCTTTCTTT
16	TRBV27	NA	TRBJ2-3	many	CASSPSLAQNTDTQYF	TGTGCCAGCAGCCCCTCACTAGCACAAAACACAGATACGCAGTATTTT
13	TRBV18	NA	TRBJ2-5	many	CASSPQRGEAQYF	TGTGCCAGCTCACCGCAGAGAGGGGAGGCCCAGTACTTC
15	TRBV5-1	TRBD2	TRBJ2-1	medium-sized	CASSLDGRMGDEQFF	TGCGCCAGCAGCTTGGACGGGAGGATGGGAGATGAGCAGTTCTTC
17	TRBV28	NA	TRBJ2-1	NA	CASILARRLAGAPWQFF	NA
17	TRBV7-2	TRBD2	TRBJ2-2	medium-sized	CASSLRLGGRGTGELFF	TGTGCCAGCAGCTTACGTCTCGGCGGGAGGGGTACCGGGGAGCTGTTTTTT
17	TRBV19	TRBD1	TRBJ1-5	many	CASSIALRGISNQPQHF	TGTGCCAGTAGTATCGCCCTCAGGGGGATTAGCAATCAGCCCCAGCATTTT
15	TRBV4-1	NA	TRBJ1-5	many	CASSRGDSNYQPQHF	TGCGCCAGCAGCAGGGGAGACAGTAACTATCAGCCCCAGCATTTT
15	TRBV4-2	NA	TRBJ2-1	NA	CASSQRGARDNEQFF	TGTGCCAGCAGCCAGAGAGGGGCGCGGGACAATGAGCAGTTCTTC
13	TRBV5-1	TRBD1	TRBJ2-1	NA	CASSRTGPGEQFF	TGCGCCAGCAGCCGGACAGGCCCGGGGGAGCAGTTCTTC
15	TRBV6-1	NA	TRBJ2-7	medium-sized	CASSESTSPFREQYF	TGTGCCAGCAGCGAATCTACTAGCCCATTTAGGGAGCAGTACTTC
13	TRBV7-2	NA	TRBJ1-1	many	CASSSGRHTEAFF	TGTGCCAGCAGCTCGGGACGGCACACTGAAGCTTTCTTT
17	TRBV7-3	NA	TRBJ2-2	many	CASSLMVLPTNTGELFF	TGTGCCAGCAGCTTAATGGTATTACCGACGAACACCGGGGAGCTGTTTTTT
16	TRBV7-9	NA	TRBJ1-4	many	CASSPAQREGNEKLFF	TGTGCCAGCAGCCCAGCCCAGAGGGAAGGTAATGAAAAACTGTTTTTT
15	TRBV4-2	NA	TRBJ1-5	NA	CASSQEKSGNQPQHF	TGTGCCAGCAGCCAAGAGAAATCAGGGAATCAGCCCCAGCATTTT
13	TRBV27	NA	TRBJ2-6	many	CASSFSGANVLTF	TGTGCCAGCAGTTTCTCTGGGGCCAACGTCCTGACTTTC
14	TRBV27	NA	TRBJ1-4	many	CASSWAATNEKLFF	TGTGCCAGCAGTTGGGCAGCAACTAATGAAAAACTGTTTTTT
14	TRBV6-1	NA	TRBJ2-3	many	CASRESGGGDTQYF	TGTGCCAGCAGAGAAAGCGGAGGGGGAGATACGCAGTATTTT
13	TRBV4-2	NA	TRBJ2-1	many	CASSHVGPNEQFF	TGTGCCAGCAGCCATGTTGGTCCCAATGAGCAGTTCTTC
12	TRBV7-3	NA	TRBJ2-1	NA	CASMCHLHEQFF	TGTGCCAGCATGTGTCACTTGCATGAGCAGTTCTTC
15	TRBV14	TRBD2	TRBJ2-5	many	CASSQVGSGRETQYF	TGTGCCAGCAGCCAAGTGGGGAGCGGGAGAGAGACCCAGTACTTC
12	TRBV6-5	NA	TRBJ1-2	many	CASSYLDYGYTF	TGTGCCAGCAGTTACTTAGACTATGGCTACACCTTC